This TCR beta chain is from a study of Ad26.COV2.S vaccination and SARS-CoV-2 variants. Study-wide background: Once or twice, 56 days apart, Ad26.COV2.S was delivered intramuscularly. Study outcomes and limitations: Estimates derived from TCR breadth and depth analyses may have underestimated total T cell responses.

As concerns this clone: Its antigen remains unidentified.

Assay: immunoSEQ multiplex PCR; the TCRdb copy retains only in-frame clones and omits some. Of about 320,000 clones in the sample, about nine tenths are singletons; the top ten hold around 5.5%. In germline, CDR1 is MNHEY, CDR2 SMNVEV (reference sequence). The V end was cut by 2 bases, the J end by 8 bases, with 9 bases between. This CDR3 has 13 residues. The sample's treatment: 19 received Ad26.COV2.S at low or high dose, single or two shots; about 5 received placebo; per-sample allocation not given. Sampling took place 63 days after the first vaccine or placebo injection. In Boston, an adult donor aged 18-55 years took part. An Ad26 vector was used to express Wuhan-strain SARS-CoV-2 spike as the vaccine.

Source: peripheral blood, taken in a trial of Ad26.COV2.S vaccine versus placebo. The clonotype comes from a person aged 18 to 65 who received the Ad26.COV2.S COVID-19 vaccine or a placebo. The chain employs TRBV27 and TRBJ1-4; D is ambiguous. For the CDR3, the DNA is TGTGCCAGCAGTTTACAGGCAGACGAAAAACTGTTTTTT. Its translation: CASSLQADEKLFF.